This is a list of T cell receptor beta chains from one sample in a study of response to subunit inactivated influenza vaccine. A single record per CDR3 protein comes from TCRdb applying MiXCR to the RT-PCR reads. The repertoire holds some 570,000 distinct CDR3 sequences, with around 11% as singletons. The sample was also reused in another study, on T cells expressing NK-cell markers.

The specimen comprised PBMCs from blood, sampled on the day of vaccination. These receptor sequences come from a man aged 50 to 60 who received an inactivated influenza vaccine. CDR3s include the opening cysteine and the closing phenylalanine or tryptophan. Fields, in order: clone size, CDR3 length, D gene, J gene, V gene, CDR3 DNA, CDR3 protein. D genes are given only for firm matches. The listing skips clone size in some rows; elsewhere it reads once, few, many or a size class.

many | 13 | - | TRBJ1-1 | TRBV5-1 | TGCGCCAGCAGCTTGGAGGTCGTTGGGATCCCTTTCTTT | CASSLEVVGIPFF
few | 15 | - | TRBJ2-1 | TRBV6-2/TRBV6-3 | TGTGCCAGCAGTTACTGGTTTCCATTCTACAATGAGCAGTTCTTC | CASSYWFPFYNEQFF
many | 15 | - | TRBJ2-3 | TRBV29-1 | TGCAGCGTCTTAAACTCGGGCCTGCGCACAGATACGCAGTATTTT | CSVLNSGLRTDTQYF
few | 15 | TRBD1 | TRBJ1-4 | TRBV7-9 | TGTGCCAGCAGCCCGAGGACAGGGGGGGGTGAAAAACTGTTTTTT | CASSPRTGGGEKLFF
- | 17 | TRBD1 | TRBJ1-1 | TRBV6-1 | TGTGCCAGCAGGGACAGGGGACGCCCGAAAGGGTACGCTGAAGCTTTCTTT | CASRDRGRPKGYAEAFF
few | 13 | TRBD1 | TRBJ1-1 | TRBV27 | TGTGCCAGCAGCGAGAGACAGGGTTGGAGAGCTTTCTTT | CASSERQGWRAFF
few | 14 | TRBD1 | TRBJ2-5 | TRBV5-1 | TGCGCCAGCCGGGCAGGGGGCGCGAAAGAGACCCAGTACTTC | CASRAGGAKETQYF
- | 15 | TRBD1 | TRBJ1-4 | TRBV2 | TGTGCCAGCAGGCGTACAGGGGCAACTAATGAAAAACTGTTTTTT | CASRRTGATNEKLFF
- | 15 | TRBD1 | TRBJ2-1 | TRBV29-1 | TGCAGCGTTCGTCCTACGGGACAGGTAATCAATGAGCAGTTCTTC | CSVRPTGQVINEQFF
- | 18 | TRBD1 | TRBJ2-4 | TRBV5-1 | TGCGCCAGCAGTAAATACTATACCGGGACAGGGGTTTCCCGGATTCAGTACTTC | CASSKYYTGTGVSRIQYF
few | 17 | TRBD2 | TRBJ2-5 | TRBV4-3 | TGCGCCAGCAGCCAAGAACTAGCGGGGGGTTATCAAGAGACCCAGTACTTC | CASSQELAGGYQETQYF
- | 13 | - | TRBJ2-3 | TRBV20-1 | TGCAGTGCTAGAGAGGGCTACACAGATACGCAGTATTTT | CSAREGYTDTQYF
many | 12 | TRBD2 | TRBJ2-1 | TRBV11-2 | TGTGCCAGCAGGACTAGCGACAATGAGCAGTTCTTC | CASRTSDNEQFF
many | 13 | - | TRBJ2-3 | TRBV7-8 | TGTGCCAGCAGCTTCCAACTTCCCGATACGCAGTATTTT | CASSFQLPDTQYF
- | 13 | - | TRBJ1-2 | TRBV5-1 | TGCGCCAGCAGTGCCAGGGTCAACTATGGCTACACCTTC | CASSARVNYGYTF
- | 15 | - | TRBJ2-5 | TRBV12-1 | TGTGCCAGCAGCTTGGATGGGGACGAACAAGAGACCCAGTACTTC | CASSLDGDEQETQYF
once | 13 | - | TRBJ1-4 | TRBV6-5 | TGTGCCAGCAGTTACTCCCTGGAGGAAAAACTGTTTTTT | CASSYSLEEKLFF
few | 18 | TRBD1 | TRBJ2-2 | TRBV9 | TGTGCCAGCAGCCTACAACGGCACCGGGACAGTAACACCGGGGAGCTGTTTTTT | CASSLQRHRDSNTGELFF
few | 15 | - | TRBJ1-4 | TRBV7-2 | TGTGCCAGCAGCTTAACCGGGACGACTGGGGAAAAACTGTTTTTT | CASSLTGTTGEKLFF
few | 19 | TRBD2 | TRBJ2-1 | TRBV12-3/TRBV12-4 | TGTGCCAGCAGTCGCTATGGACCGGGACTAGCGGGAGGGCAAAGTGAGCAGTTCTTC | CASSRYGPGLAGGQSEQFF
many | 17 | TRBD1 | TRBJ1-2 | TRBV4-1 | TGCGCCAGCAGCCTGACAGGGGCCGCAAAAGCAGACTATGGCTACACCTTC | CASSLTGAAKADYGYTF
few | 13 | TRBD1 | TRBJ1-2 | TRBV20-1 | TGCAGTGCTGAGACAGGGGCCCATGGAGGCTACACCTTC | CSAETGAHGGYTF
few | 12 | TRBD2 | TRBJ2-3 | TRBV27 | TGTGCCAGCAGTTTAGATCGGGAGGTGGAGACGTTT | CASSLDREVETF
- | 15 | - | TRBJ2-3 | TRBV9 | TGTGCCAGCAGCGTAGACGGACAGACCACAGATACGCAGTATTTT | CASSVDGQTTDTQYF
many | 12 | - | TRBJ2-7 | TRBV20-1 | TGCAGTGCTAGCGACTATACCTACGAGCAGTACTTC | CSASDYTYEQYF
- | 14 | - | TRBJ2-7 | TRBV20-1 | TGCAGTGCTACCGGGGCAGGGTGGACCTACGAGCAGTACTTC | CSATGAGWTYEQYF
many | 16 | - | TRBJ1-1 | TRBV28 | TGTGCCAGCAGTTTATTCGTTTTCGGGGAGGGCACTGAAGCTTTCTTT | CASSLFVFGEGTEAFF
- | 14 | - | TRBJ2-1 | TRBV5-5 | TGTGCCAGCAGCTTGGGATTGGGTTTCGGTGAGCAGTTCTTC | CASSLGLGFGEQFF
- | 14 | - | TRBJ1-5 | TRBV6-1 | TGTGCCAGCAGTGGGTCCTTTAATACTCAGCCCCAGCATTTT | CASSGSFNTQPQHF
many | 16 | TRBD1 | TRBJ1-1 | TRBV5-1 | TGCGCCAGCAGCTTGGCCGACAGGGGGTACGGTACTGAAGCTTTCTTT | CASSLADRGYGTEAFF
few | 17 | TRBD2 | TRBJ2-3 | TRBV20-1 | TGCAGTGCTGGAAGACTAGCGGGATCCTCTAGCACAGATACGCAGTATTTT | CSAGRLAGSSSTDTQYF
few | 16 | - | TRBJ2-2 | TRBV28 | TGTGCCAGCAGTTTCCCCACGCGGGGTCAAACCGGGGAGCTGTTTTTT | CASSFPTRGQTGELFF
- | 18 | - | TRBJ1-5 | TRBV6-4 | TGTGCCAGCAGTGATCGCGTGTCGGGGACTTACGTGTATCAGCCCCAGCATTTT | CASSDRVSGTYVYQPQHF
few | 14 | TRBD1 | TRBJ1-5 | TRBV20-1 | TGCAGTGCTAGGACAGGGCACGGCAATCAGCCCCAGCATTTT | CSARTGHGNQPQHF
- | 15 | - | TRBJ1-6 | TRBV5-1 | TGCGCCAGCAGCTTTACCGGGGGTCTGGATTCACCCCTCCACTTT | CASSFTGGLDSPLHF
- | 14 | - | TRBJ2-5 | TRBV29-1 | TGCAGCGTTGAAGGGGGGGAGGCGCAGGAGACCCAGTACTTC | CSVEGGEAQETQYF
- | 16 | - | TRBJ2-1 | TRBV7-9 | TGTGCCAGCAGCCCTAACAGGGGCCGGGGGCCCAATGAGCAGTTCTTC | CASSPNRGRGPNEQFF
few | 15 | - | TRBJ1-1 | TRBV6-1 | TGTGCCAGCAGTCCCACGGGTCCCAAATACACTGAAGCTTTCTTT | CASSPTGPKYTEAFF
few | 14 | - | TRBJ2-7 | TRBV7-2 | TGTGCCAGCAGCTCTAGAAGTCTACTCTACGAGCAGTACTTC | CASSSRSLLYEQYF
- | 16 | TRBD1 | TRBJ2-7 | TRBV29-1 | TGCAGCGTTGAAGCTCCGCCCGGGACAGGGACCTACGAGCAGTACTTC | CSVEAPPGTGTYEQYF
- | 20 | TRBD2 | TRBJ2-2 | TRBV7-8 | TGTGCCAGCAGCCTAAATAGCGGGGGGCCCCTCACTCTGAACACCGGGGAGCTGTTTTTT | CASSLNSGGPLTLNTGELFF
- | 17 | TRBD2 | TRBJ2-7 | TRBV6-2/TRBV6-3 | TGTGCCAGCAGGGCGATAGCGGGAGGGCCCGAGTCCTACGAGCAGTACTTC | CASRAIAGGPESYEQYF
- | 14 | TRBD2 | TRBJ2-5 | TRBV20-1 | TGCAGTGCTCCCGGGGGGGGGCAACAAGAGACCCAGTACTTC | CSAPGGGQQETQYF
few | 14 | - | TRBJ2-7 | TRBV7-8 | TGTGCCAGCAGCTTAGGAACGGTCGGCTACGAGCAGTACTTC | CASSLGTVGYEQYF
- | 17 | - | TRBJ1-1 | TRBV5-6 | TGTGCCAGCAGCTTGTACGGGTTAGCAGGCAGGGGCACTGAAGCTTTCTTT | CASSLYGLAGRGTEAFF
few | 13 | - | TRBJ2-5 | TRBV14 | TGTGCCAGCAGCGAACAGATCCAAGAGACCCAGTACTTC | CASSEQIQETQYF
- | 17 | TRBD1 | TRBJ1-4 | TRBV5-1 | TGCGCCAGCAGCTTGGCAGGACAGGGGAAAGCTAATGAAAAACTGTTTTTT | CASSLAGQGKANEKLFF